This record concerns one T cell receptor (beta chain) sequence. The CDR3 spans 15 residues. The trim removed 2 bases at V and 2 bases at J, leaving 5 bases unmatched. Germline lookup yields CDR1 DFQATT and CDR2 SNEGSKA (reference sequence). TCRdb used MiXCR to reprocess the 5' RACE reads, holding one entry per CDR3 protein. The sample holds 350,000 to 450,000 distinct CDR3 sequences, around a sixth seen once. This sample was included in a study of identical twins. Sequenced sample: naive T cells sorted from blood. The chain couples TRBV20-1 to TRBJ2-2; 7 bases fit TRBD1. The sequence was collected from a man over 45 in good health. CDR3 DNA sequence: TGCAGTGCTAGACCGGGACAGAAAAACACCGGGGAGCTGTTTTTT. Translated: CSARPGQKNTGELFF.